This TCR beta chain is from a study of T cell responses to AZD1222 COVID-19 vaccine. Points from the study as a whole: Seropositive AZD1222 recipients at baseline numbered only five or six. Reportedly, close to half of spike-specific TCRs are directed against unmutated variant regions. Clonal diversity may have been underestimated, and the donors were mostly white British, with more females than males.

Sequencing used immunoSEQ multiplex PCR; TCRdb keeps in-frame clones, though not all of them. The sample has around 180,000 clones, 94% seen once; the top ten hold around 1.6%. As concerns this clone: As yet, its antigen is unknown.

The TCR originated in an adult who received the AZD1222 COVID-19 vaccine. The sample consisted of peripheral blood, taken 28 days after the second AZD1222 dose.

The CDR3 bases are TGTGCCAGCAGCCCCCGGGCCGGGACAGGGAGGGATGGCTACACCTTC. Protein product: CASSPRAGTGRDGYTF. This chain connects TRBV9 to TRBJ1-2; TRBD1 agrees at 9 bases. CDR3 length: 16 residues. V lost 4 bases and J lost 6; bases outside the gene matches: 13. The V gene's germline CDR1 is SGDLS and CDR2 YYNGEE.